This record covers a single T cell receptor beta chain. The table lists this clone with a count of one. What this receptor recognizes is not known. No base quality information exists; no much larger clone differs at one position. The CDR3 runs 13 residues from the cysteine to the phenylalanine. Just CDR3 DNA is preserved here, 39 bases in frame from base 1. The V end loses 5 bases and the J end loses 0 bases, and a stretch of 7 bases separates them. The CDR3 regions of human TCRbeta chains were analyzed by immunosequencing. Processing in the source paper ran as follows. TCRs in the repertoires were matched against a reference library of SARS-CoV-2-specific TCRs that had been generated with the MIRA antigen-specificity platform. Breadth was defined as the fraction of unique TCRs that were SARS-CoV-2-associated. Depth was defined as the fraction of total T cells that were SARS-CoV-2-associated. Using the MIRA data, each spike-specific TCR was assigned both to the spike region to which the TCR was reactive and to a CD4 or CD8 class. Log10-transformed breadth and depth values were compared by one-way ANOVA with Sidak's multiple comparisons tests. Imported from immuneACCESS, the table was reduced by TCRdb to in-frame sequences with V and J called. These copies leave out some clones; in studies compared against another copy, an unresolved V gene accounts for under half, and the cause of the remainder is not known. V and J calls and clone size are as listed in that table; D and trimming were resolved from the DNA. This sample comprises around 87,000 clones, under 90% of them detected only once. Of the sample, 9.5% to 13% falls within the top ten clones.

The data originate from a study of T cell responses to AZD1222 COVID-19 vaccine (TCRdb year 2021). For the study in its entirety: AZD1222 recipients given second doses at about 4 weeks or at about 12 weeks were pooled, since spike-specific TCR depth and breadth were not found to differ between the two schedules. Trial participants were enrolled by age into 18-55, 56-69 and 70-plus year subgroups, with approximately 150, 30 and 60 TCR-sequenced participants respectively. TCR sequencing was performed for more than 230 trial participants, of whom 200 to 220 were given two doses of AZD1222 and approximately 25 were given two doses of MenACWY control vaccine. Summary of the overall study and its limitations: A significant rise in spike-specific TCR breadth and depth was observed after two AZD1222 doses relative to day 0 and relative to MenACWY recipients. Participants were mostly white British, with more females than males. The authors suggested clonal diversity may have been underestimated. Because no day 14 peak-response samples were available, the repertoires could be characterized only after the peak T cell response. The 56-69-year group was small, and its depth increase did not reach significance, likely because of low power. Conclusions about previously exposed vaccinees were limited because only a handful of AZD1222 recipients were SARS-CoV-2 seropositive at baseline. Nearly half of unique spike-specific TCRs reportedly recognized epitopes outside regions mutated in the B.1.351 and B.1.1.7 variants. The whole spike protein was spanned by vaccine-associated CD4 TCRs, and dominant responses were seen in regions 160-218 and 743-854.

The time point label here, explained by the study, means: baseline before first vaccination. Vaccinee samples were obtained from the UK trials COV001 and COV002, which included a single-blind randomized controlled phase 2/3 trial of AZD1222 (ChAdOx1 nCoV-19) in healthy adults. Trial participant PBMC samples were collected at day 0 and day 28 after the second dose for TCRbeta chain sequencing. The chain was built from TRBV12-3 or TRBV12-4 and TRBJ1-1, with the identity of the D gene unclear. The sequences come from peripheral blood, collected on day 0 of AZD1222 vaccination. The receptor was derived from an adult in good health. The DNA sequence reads TGTGCCAGCAGTCTGGAGATGAACACTGAAGCTTTCTTT. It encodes CASSLEMNTEAFF.